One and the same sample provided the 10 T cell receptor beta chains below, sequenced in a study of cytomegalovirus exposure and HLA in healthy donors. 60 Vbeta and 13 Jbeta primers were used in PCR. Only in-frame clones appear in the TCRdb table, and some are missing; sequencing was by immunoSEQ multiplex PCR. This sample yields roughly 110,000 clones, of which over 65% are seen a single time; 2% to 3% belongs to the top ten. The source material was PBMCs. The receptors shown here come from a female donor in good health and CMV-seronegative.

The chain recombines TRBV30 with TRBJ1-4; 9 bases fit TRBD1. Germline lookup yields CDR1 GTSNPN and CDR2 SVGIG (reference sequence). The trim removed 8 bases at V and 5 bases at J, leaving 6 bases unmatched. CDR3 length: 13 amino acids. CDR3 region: CAEGQGGNEKLFF. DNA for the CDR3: TGTGCCGAGGGACAGGGAGGAAATGAAAAACTGTTTTTT.

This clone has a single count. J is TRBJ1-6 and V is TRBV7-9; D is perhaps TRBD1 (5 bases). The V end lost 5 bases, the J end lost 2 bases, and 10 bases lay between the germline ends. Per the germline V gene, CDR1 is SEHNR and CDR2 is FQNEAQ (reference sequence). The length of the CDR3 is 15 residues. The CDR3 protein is CASSPSTAYNSPLHF. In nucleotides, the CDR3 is TGTGCCAGCAGCCCGTCGACAGCCTATAATTCACCCCTCCACTTT.

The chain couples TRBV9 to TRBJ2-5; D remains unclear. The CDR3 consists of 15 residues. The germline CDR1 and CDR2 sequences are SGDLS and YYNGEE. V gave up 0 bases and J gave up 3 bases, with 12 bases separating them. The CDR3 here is CASSVDSAVKETQYF. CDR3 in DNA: TGTGCCAGCAGCGTAGATAGTGCCGTCAAAGAGACCCAGTACTTC.

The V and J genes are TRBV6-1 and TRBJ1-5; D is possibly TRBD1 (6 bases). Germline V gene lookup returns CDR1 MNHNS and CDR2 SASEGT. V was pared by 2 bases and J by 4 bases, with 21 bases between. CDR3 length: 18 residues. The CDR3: CASSENILGADENQPQHF. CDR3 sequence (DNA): TGTGCCAGCAGTGAAAATATTCTGGGGGCGGATGAGAATCAGCCCCAGCATTTT.

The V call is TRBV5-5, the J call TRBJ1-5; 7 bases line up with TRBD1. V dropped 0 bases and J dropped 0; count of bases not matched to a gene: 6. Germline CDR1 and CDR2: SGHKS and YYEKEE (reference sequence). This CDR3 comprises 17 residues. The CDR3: CASSLEPGGNSNQPQHF. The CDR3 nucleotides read TGTGCCAGCAGCTTGGAACCAGGGGGGAATAGCAATCAGCCCCAGCATTTT.

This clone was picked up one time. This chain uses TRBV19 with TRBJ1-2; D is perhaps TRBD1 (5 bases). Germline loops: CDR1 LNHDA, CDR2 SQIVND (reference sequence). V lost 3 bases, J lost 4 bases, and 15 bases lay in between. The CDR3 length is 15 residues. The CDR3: CASSIPGDSAYGYTF. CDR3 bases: TGTGCCAGTAGTATCCCCGGGGACTCGGCCTATGGCTACACCTTC.

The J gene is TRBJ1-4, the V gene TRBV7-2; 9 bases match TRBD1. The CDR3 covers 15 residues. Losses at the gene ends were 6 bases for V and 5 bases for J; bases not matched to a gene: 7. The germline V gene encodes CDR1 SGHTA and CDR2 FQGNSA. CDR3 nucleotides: TGTGCCAGCAGTACACAGGGGGCTTTAAATGAAAAACTGTTTTTT. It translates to CASSTQGALNEKLFF.

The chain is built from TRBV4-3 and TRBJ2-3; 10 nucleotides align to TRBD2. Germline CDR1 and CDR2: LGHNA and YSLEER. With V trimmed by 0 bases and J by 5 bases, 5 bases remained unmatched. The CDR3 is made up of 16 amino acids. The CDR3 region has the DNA TGCGCCAGCAGCCAAGAACCGAGCGGGGGGGAAGATACGCAGTATTTT. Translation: CASSQEPSGGEDTQYF.

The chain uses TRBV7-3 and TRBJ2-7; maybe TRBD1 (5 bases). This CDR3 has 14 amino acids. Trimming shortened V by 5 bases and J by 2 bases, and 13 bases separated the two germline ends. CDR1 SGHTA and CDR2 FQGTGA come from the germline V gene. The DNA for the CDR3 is TGTGCCAGCAGCCTGGACAACGGACCCTACGAGCAGTACTTC. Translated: CASSLDNGPYEQYF.

In DNA, the CDR3 is TGTGCCAGCAGCATAGACGACAGGGGTCCTCAGCCCCAGCATTTT. Translation: CASSIDDRGPQPQHF. The chain joins TRBV7-6 to TRBJ1-5; 8 bases agree with TRBD1. CDR1 and CDR2 (germline): SGHVS, FNYEAQ. The length of the CDR3 is 15 residues. J lost 6 bases, V lost 5 bases, and 9 bases had no gene match.